Below, 3 T cell receptor beta chains from the same sample are listed, as sequenced in a study of T cell responses to AZD1222 COVID-19 vaccine. Sequencing used immunoSEQ multiplex PCR; TCRdb keeps in-frame clones, though not all of them. In the table there are 95,000 to 150,000 clones, 90% of which are singletons. Sequenced here: peripheral blood, sampled on day 0 of MenACWY control vaccination. The origin of the receptors is an adult in good health.

The chain carries TRBV6-2 or TRBV6-3 and TRBJ1-5, with unresolved D. V was pared by 2 bases and J by 1 base, with 6 bases between. CDR3 length: 14 amino acids. Germline V gives CDR1 MNHEY, CDR2 SVGEGT. CDR3 DNA: TGTGCCAGCAGTTACGTCTCCAGCAATCAGCCCCAGCATTTT. Translated: CASSYVSSNQPQHF.

This sequence joins TRBV7-9 and TRBJ1-5; possible D gene TRBD1, 5 bases. Trimming took off 4 bases at V and 5 bases at J, with 12 bases between the two ends. Looked up from germline, CDR1 is SEHNR and CDR2 is FQNEAQ (reference sequence). The CDR3 is made up of 14 amino acids. The CDR3 DNA follows: TGTGCCAGCAGCTATGGGACGGTTGATCAGCCCCAGCATTTT. Amino acid sequence: CASSYGTVDQPQHF.

About this clone itself: One junction end does not reproduce the germline sequence, and a read error may be involved. J is TRBJ2-1 and V is TRBV12-3 or TRBV12-4; 7 bases are a match to TRBD1. The CDR3 is made up of 13 amino acids. DNA for the CDR3: TGTGCCAGCAGGTTAGGGGGCATGAATGAGCAGTTCTTC. Its protein product is CASRLGGMNEQFF.